These T cell receptor beta chains were read from a single sample in a study of identical twins. TCRdb reanalysed the 5' RACE reads using MiXCR and keeps one entry per CDR3 protein. This repertoire shows about 700,000 distinct CDR3 sequences, 8.6% found once; its top ten account for roughly 0.9%. These same records also appear under a second study, on yellow fever vaccine responses in identical twins.

The sample consisted of PBMCs. The receptors come from a woman younger than 30 in good health. CDR3s include the opening cysteine and the closing phenylalanine or tryptophan. Fields, in order: clone size, J gene, D gene, V gene, CDR3 protein, CDR3 DNA. D genes are given only for firm matches. Some rows mark clone size as missing; the rest say once, few, many or name a class of expanded clone.

few TRBJ1-2 . TRBV18 CASSPDLLGYTF TGTGCCAGCTCACCCGACCTCTTAGGCTACACCTTC
once TRBJ2-1 TRBD1 TRBV7-3 CTSSLYGPDRVSYNEQFF TGTACCAGCAGTCTTTACGGTCCGGACAGGGTATCCTACAATGAGCAGTTCTTC
few TRBJ1-3 TRBD1 TRBV11-2 CASSLGPPDRGLTGNTIYF TGTGCCAGCAGCTTGGGACCACCCGACAGGGGGCTAACTGGAAACACCATATATTTT
few TRBJ2-5 . TRBV9 CASSLGPERHQETQYF TGTGCCAGCAGCCTGGGACCAGAGCGCCACCAAGAGACCCAGTACTTC
few TRBJ2-4 . TRBV10-3 CAISKTADGLAKNIQYF TGTGCCATCAGTAAGACGGCGGACGGCCTAGCCAAAAACATTCAGTACTTC
few TRBJ1-2 . TRBV29-1 CSVEADAGGYTF TGCAGCGTTGAGGCGGATGCCGGTGGCTACACCTTC
many TRBJ2-1 . TRBV6-2/TRBV6-3 CASSYSRGGQFF TGTGCCAGCAGTTACTCGAGGGGAGGGCAGTTCTTC
few TRBJ1-6 . TRBV15 CATSRVVGSSYNSPLHF TGTGCCACCAGCAGAGTTGTCGGAAGCTCCTATAATTCACCCCTCCACTTT
. TRBJ2-1 TRBD1 TRBV7-9 CASSLSRDRGEQFF TGTGCCAGCAGCTTATCCCGGGACAGGGGCGAGCAGTTCTTC
. TRBJ2-3 TRBD1 TRBV2 CASSERQGTTDTQYF TGTGCCAGCAGTGAAAGACAGGGTACCACAGATACGCAGTATTTT
. TRBJ1-2 . TRBV11-2 CASSASTKNYGYTF TGTGCCAGCAGCGCATCGACTAAGAACTATGGCTACACCTTC
many TRBJ1-6 TRBD1 TRBV12-3/TRBV12-4 CASSPDRGTYNSPLHF TGTGCCAGCAGTCCGGACAGGGGCACCTATAATTCACCCCTCCACTTT
many TRBJ2-2 . TRBV6-4 CASSPGTSTGELFF TGTGCCAGCAGCCCCGGGACCTCCACCGGGGAGCTGTTTTTT
many TRBJ2-1 TRBD1 TRBV12-3/TRBV12-4 CASRGQEYNEQFF TGTGCCAGCAGGGGACAGGAGTACAATGAGCAGTTCTTC
. TRBJ1-3 TRBD1 TRBV30 CAWSRGDGNTIYF TGTGCCTGGAGCAGGGGGGATGGAAACACCATATATTTT
many TRBJ1-6 . TRBV7-8 CASMPQGVLNSPLHF TGTGCCAGCATGCCCCAAGGGGTACTTAATTCACCCCTCCACTTT
many TRBJ1-4 . TRBV5-1 CASSQQITNEKLFF TGCGCCAGCAGCCAACAGATTACTAATGAAAAACTGTTTTTT
. TRBJ2-7 TRBD1 TRBV6-2/TRBV6-3 CASSYIRRLNRDRANYEQYF TGTGCCAGCAGTTACATCCGCCGATTAAACCGGGACAGGGCAAACTACGAGCAGTACTTC
few TRBJ2-1 TRBD2 TRBV12-3/TRBV12-4 CASSLQTSGSNEQFF TGTGCCAGCAGTTTGCAGACTAGCGGTTCCAATGAGCAGTTCTTC
few TRBJ2-7 . TRBV29-1 CSVKGGLQYEQYF TGCAGCGTGAAAGGGGGACTACAGTACGAGCAGTACTTC
few TRBJ2-2 TRBD2 TRBV4-1 CASSQGGGSRTTGELFF TGCGCCAGCAGCCAAGGTGGCGGGAGTAGGACCACCGGGGAGCTGTTTTTT
many TRBJ2-5 TRBD1 TRBV7-2 CASSSGQGQTQYF TGTGCCAGCAGCTCTGGACAGGGTCAGACCCAGTACTTC
few TRBJ1-1 TRBD1 TRBV7-9 CASRGTGVNTEAFF TGTGCCAGCCGAGGGACAGGGGTGAACACTGAAGCTTTCTTT
few TRBJ2-7 . TRBV6-2/TRBV6-3 CASGSSRENAYEQYF TGTGCCAGCGGGTCTTCCAGGGAGAATGCCTACGAGCAGTACTTC
many TRBJ1-1 . TRBV6-5 CASSYSTGARAFF TGTGCCAGCAGTTACTCGACAGGCGCGCGGGCTTTCTTT
. TRBJ2-2 TRBD2 TRBV11-2 CASSLVGGGGATGELFF TGTGCCAGCAGCTTAGTGGGCGGGGGAGGAGCCACCGGGGAGCTGTTTTTT
. TRBJ2-4 . TRBV3-1 CASSQGGAVGAKNIQYF TGTGCCAGCAGCCAAGGGGGGGCGGTGGGGGCCAAAAACATTCAGTACTTC
. TRBJ2-1 TRBD1 TRBV7-2 CASSLGGQGPFF TGTGCCAGCAGCTTAGGGGGACAGGGGCCTTTCTTC
. TRBJ2-2 . TRBV7-3 CASSLKLAGELFF TGTGCCAGCAGCTTAAAACTAGCCGGGGAGCTGTTTTTT
many TRBJ2-5 . TRBV7-2 CASSFFETQYF TGTGCCAGCAGCTTTTTTGAGACCCAGTACTTC
few TRBJ2-2 . TRBV4-3 CASSSSSGNTGELFF TGCGCCAGCAGTTCCTCCAGCGGGAACACCGGGGAGCTGTTTTTT
few TRBJ2-1 . TRBV7-3 CASRKKGGPRNEQFF TGTGCCAGCAGAAAAAAGGGGGGGCCACGAAATGAGCAGTTCTTC
many TRBJ1-2 . TRBV29-1 CSVESLGGIGYTF TGCAGCGTTGAGTCATTAGGGGGAATTGGCTACACCTTC
few TRBJ2-7 . TRBV20-1 CSAREGFQGKGEQYF TGCAGTGCTAGAGAGGGGTTCCAGGGCAAGGGCGAGCAGTACTTC
many TRBJ2-1 TRBD2 TRBV20-1 CSATTQPGLAANEQFF TGCAGTGCTACGACACAGCCGGGACTAGCGGCTAATGAGCAGTTCTTC
many TRBJ2-3 TRBD1 TRBV3-1 CASSQALKGTGSLDGTDTQYF TGTGCCAGCAGCCAAGCCCTCAAGGGGACAGGGAGCCTAGACGGCACAGATACGCAGTATTTT
few TRBJ2-3 . TRBV11-2 CASSKPQTDTQYF TGTGCCAGCAGCAAACCTCAGACGGATACGCAGTATTTT
few TRBJ1-2 . TRBV20-1 CSAPPGYTF TGCAGTGCCCCCCCCGGCTACACCTTC
few TRBJ2-1 TRBD2 TRBV29-1 CSVGFLLADYNEQFF TGCAGCGTTGGGTTCCTCCTAGCGGACTACAATGAGCAGTTCTTC
many TRBJ2-2 . TRBV12-3/TRBV12-4 CASTPSGRSLNTGELFF TGTGCCAGCACCCCCTCTGGAAGGTCCCTTAACACCGGGGAGCTGTTTTTT
. TRBJ2-1 . TRBV7-9 CASSLGRDVNNEQFF TGTGCCAGCAGCTTAGGCAGGGATGTTAACAATGAGCAGTTCTTC
few TRBJ2-1 . TRBV11-2 CASSLLNSEQFF TGTGCCAGCAGCTTACTGAACAGTGAGCAGTTCTTC
few TRBJ2-1 TRBD2 TRBV11-2 CASSTTIAGGRRNEQFF TGTGCCAGCAGCACTACCATAGCGGGGGGCCGCCGGAATGAGCAGTTCTTC
. TRBJ2-7 . TRBV20-1 CSAGVAGQLSYEQYF TGCAGTGCGGGGGTGGCAGGACAACTCTCCTACGAGCAGTACTTC
many TRBJ2-7 TRBD1 TRBV4-2 CASSQKGGTGSYEQYF TGTGCCAGCAGCCAAAAAGGCGGGACAGGGTCCTACGAGCAGTACTTC
few TRBJ2-7 TRBD2 TRBV10-3 CAIWAGGDYEQYF TGTGCCATCTGGGCGGGGGGGGACTACGAGCAGTACTTC
. TRBJ2-1 . TRBV6-2/TRBV6-3 CASQKYRAHEQFF TGTGCCAGTCAGAAATACAGGGCCCATGAGCAGTTCTTC
many TRBJ2-1 . TRBV12-3/TRBV12-4 CASHGSSYNEQFF TGTGCCAGCCACGGGAGCTCCTACAATGAGCAGTTCTTC
many TRBJ2-1 . TRBV10-3 CAISLGESSYNEQFF TGTGCCATCAGTCTAGGCGAAAGCTCCTACAATGAGCAGTTCTTC